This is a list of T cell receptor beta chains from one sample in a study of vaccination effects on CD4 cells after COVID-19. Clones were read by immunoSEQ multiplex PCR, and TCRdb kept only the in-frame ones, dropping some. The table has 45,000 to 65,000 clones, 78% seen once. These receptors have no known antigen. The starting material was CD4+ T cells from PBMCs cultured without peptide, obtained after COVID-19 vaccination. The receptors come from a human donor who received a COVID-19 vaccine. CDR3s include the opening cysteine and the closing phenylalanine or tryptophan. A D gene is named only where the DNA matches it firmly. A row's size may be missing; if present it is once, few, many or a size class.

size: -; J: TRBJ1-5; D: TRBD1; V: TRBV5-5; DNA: TGTGCCAGCAGCTGGGGGACAGGGAGAAATCAGCCCCAGCATTTT; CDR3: CASSWGTGRNQPQHF
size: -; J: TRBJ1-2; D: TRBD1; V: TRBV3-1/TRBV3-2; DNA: TGTGCCAGCAGCCAATCTGAGGGGCGTTGGGGACAGCCTTACTTC; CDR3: CASSQSEGRWGQPYF
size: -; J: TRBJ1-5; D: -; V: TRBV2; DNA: TGTGCCAGCAGTGACAGGGCGCGAAATCAGCCCCAGCATTTT; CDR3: CASSDRARNQPQHF
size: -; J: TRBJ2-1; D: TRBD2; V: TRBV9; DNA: TGTGCCAGCAGCGTAGCCGGGAGGGCCTACAATGAGCAGTTCTTC; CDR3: CASSVAGRAYNEQFF
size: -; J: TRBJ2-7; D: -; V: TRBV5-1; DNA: TGCGCCAGCAGCTTCCCTACCGGTCGGCAGGGGACCTCCTACGAGCAGTACTTC; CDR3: CASSFPTGRQGTSYEQYF
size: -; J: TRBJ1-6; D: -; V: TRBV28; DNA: TGTGCCAGCAGATACAGGGAATACTCACCCCTCCACTTT; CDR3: CASRYREYSPLHF
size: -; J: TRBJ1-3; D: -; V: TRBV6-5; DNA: TGTGCCAGCAGTTCCCCCCAAGGGGCCCCTGGAAACACCATATATTTT; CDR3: CASSSPQGAPGNTIYF
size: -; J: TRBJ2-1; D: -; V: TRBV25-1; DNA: TGTGCCAGCACTCCCCACCCGCTTTTGAATGAGCAGTTCTTC; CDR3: CASTPHPLLNEQFF
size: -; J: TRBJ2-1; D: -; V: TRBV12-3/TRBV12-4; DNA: TGTGCCAGCAGTTCTGGAGGGACTAATGAGCAGTTCTTC; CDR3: CASSSGGTNEQFF
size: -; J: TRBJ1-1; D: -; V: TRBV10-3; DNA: TGTGCCATCAGTGAGTCAGGGCGGAACACTGAAGCTTTCTTT; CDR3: CAISESGRNTEAFF
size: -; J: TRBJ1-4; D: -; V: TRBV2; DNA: TGTGCCAGCAGTTGGGCAGTAAGAGATGAAAAACTGTTTTTT; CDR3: CASSWAVRDEKLFF
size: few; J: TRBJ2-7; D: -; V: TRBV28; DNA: TGTGCCAGCAGTTTTGGGGGCAGGGGGGAACAGTACTTC; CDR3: CASSFGGRGEQYF
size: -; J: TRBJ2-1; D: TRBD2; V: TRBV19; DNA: TGTGCCAGTAGTAATAGCGGGAGCTACAATGAGCAGTTCTTC; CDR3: CASSNSGSYNEQFF
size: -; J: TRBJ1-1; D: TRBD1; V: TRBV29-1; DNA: TGCAGCGTTGAACCACAGGGGGCTACTGAAGCTTTCTTT; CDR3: CSVEPQGATEAFF
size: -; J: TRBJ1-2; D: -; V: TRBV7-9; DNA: TGTGCCAGCAGCCCGACAGGAGTTTTCCTCAATGGCTACACCTTC; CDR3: CASSPTGVFLNGYTF
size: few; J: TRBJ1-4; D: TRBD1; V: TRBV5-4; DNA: TGTGCCAGCAGCTTCGGGACAGGGGGGAGTGAAAAACTGTTTTTT; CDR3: CASSFGTGGSEKLFF
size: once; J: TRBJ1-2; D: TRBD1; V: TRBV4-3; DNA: TGCGCCAGCAGCCAAGATGCTACAGGGGGAGGTGGCTACACCTTC; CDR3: CASSQDATGGGGYTF
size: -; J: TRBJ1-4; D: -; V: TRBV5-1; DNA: TGCGCCAGCAGCTTGACGGGGAGGGAGGAGGAAAAACTGTTTTTT; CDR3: CASSLTGREEEKLFF
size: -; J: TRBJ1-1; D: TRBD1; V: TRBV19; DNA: TGTGCCAGTAGTATACCAACCGGGACAGGGATCACTGAAGCTTTCTTT; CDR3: CASSIPTGTGITEAFF
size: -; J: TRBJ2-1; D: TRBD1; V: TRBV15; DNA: TGTGCCACCAGCAGGGGACAGGGTGGGATCGATGAGCAGTTCTTC; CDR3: CATSRGQGGIDEQFF
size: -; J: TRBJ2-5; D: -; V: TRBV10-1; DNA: TGCGCCAGCAGTGAGTCCAGGGACTCAAAAGTCCAAGAGACCCAGTACTTC; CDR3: CASSESRDSKVQETQYF
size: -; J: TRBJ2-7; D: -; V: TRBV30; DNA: TGTGCCTGGAGTGTACGGCAGGGGAGGCGCGAGCAGTACTTC; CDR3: CAWSVRQGRREQYF
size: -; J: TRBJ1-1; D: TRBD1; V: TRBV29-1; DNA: TGCAGCGTTGAAAGGCAGGGGGCGGACACTGAAGCTTTCTTT; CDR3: CSVERQGADTEAFF
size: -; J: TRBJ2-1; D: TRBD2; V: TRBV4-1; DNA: TGCGCCAGCAGCCCCATAGCGGGTGGACAGTTCTTC; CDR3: CASSPIAGGQFF
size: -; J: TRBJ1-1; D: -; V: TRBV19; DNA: TGTGCCAGTAGTATGGGGGGTAGCACTGAAGCTTTCTTT; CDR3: CASSMGGSTEAFF
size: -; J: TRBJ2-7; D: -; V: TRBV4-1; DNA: TGCGCCAGCAGCCAAGTTTTCTCCGAGCAGTACTTC; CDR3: CASSQVFSEQYF
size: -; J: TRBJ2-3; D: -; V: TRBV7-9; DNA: TGTGCCAGCAGCCCCCGTCCGGGGGAGACAGATACGCAGTATTTT; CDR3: CASSPRPGETDTQYF
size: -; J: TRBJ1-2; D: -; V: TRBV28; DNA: TGTGCCAGCAGGGACGGTATGGGGGGGCTCGCCCCCTATGGCTACACCTTC; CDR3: CASRDGMGGLAPYGYTF
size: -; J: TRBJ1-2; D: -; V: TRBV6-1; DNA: TGTGCCAGCAGTGAAGCGACCGTGGGGAATGGCTACACCTTC; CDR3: CASSEATVGNGYTF
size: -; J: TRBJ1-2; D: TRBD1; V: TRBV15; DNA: TGTGCCACCAGCAGAGACCAGGGGGCTAAGGGCTACACCTTC; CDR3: CATSRDQGAKGYTF
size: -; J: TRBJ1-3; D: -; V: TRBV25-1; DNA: TGTGCCAGCAGCGTTCCGGGTATCTCCGGAAACACCATATATTTT; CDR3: CASSVPGISGNTIYF